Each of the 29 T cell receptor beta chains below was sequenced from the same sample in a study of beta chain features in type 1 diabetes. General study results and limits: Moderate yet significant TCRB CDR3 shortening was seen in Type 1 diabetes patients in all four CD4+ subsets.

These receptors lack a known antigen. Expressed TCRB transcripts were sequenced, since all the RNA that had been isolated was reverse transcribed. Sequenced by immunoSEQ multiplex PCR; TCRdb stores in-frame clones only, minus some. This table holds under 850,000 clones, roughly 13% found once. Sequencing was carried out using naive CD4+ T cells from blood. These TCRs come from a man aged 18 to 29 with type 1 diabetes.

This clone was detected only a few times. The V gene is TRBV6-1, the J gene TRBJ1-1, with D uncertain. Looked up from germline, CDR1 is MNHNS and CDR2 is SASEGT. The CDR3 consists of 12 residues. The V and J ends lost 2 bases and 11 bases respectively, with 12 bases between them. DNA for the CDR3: TGTGCCAGCAGTGAAATGGCCACGAGGGCTTTCTTT. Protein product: CASSEMATRAFF.

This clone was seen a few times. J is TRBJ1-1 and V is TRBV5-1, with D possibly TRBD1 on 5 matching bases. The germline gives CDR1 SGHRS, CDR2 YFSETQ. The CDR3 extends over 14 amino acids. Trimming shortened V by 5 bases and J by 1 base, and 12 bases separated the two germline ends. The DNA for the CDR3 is TGCGCCAGCAGTCAAACTACAGGGAACACTGAAGCTTTCTTT. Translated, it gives CASSQTTGNTEAFF.

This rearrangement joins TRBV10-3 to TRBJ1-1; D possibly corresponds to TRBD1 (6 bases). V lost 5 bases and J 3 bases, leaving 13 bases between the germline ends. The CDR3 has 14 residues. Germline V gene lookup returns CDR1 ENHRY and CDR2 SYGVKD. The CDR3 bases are TGTGCCATCAGTTCCGGGACAAGCGACACTGAAGCTTTCTTT. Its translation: CAISSGTSDTEAFF.

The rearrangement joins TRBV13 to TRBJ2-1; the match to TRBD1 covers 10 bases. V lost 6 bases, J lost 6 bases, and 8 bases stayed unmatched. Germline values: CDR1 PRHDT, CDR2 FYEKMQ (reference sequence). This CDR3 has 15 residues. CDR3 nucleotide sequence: TGTGCCAGCAGTGAGGTACGGACAGGGGGCAATGAGCAGTTCTTC. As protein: CASSEVRTGGNEQFF.

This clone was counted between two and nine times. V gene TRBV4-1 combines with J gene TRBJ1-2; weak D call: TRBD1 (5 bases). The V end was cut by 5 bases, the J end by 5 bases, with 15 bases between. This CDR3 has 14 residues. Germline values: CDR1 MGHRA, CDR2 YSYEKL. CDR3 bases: TGCGCCAGCAGCTACCCAGGGAAGGGGTATGGCTACACCTTC. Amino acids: CASSYPGKGYGYTF.

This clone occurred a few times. The CDR3 coding sequence is TGCGCCAGCAGTCGACAGGGACACGACACCGGGGAGCTGTTTTTT. It encodes CASSRQGHDTGELFF. V is TRBV4-1 and J is TRBJ2-2, with TRBD1 matching 7 bases. Germline CDR1 reads MGHRA; CDR2 reads YSYEKL. Trimming removed 6 bases from V and 3 bases from J; junction bases left unmatched: 7. This CDR3 has 15 amino acids.

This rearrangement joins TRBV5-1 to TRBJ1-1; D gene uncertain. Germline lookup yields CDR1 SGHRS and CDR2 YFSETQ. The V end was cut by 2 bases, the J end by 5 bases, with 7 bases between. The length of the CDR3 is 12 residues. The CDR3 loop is CASSLIGTEAFF. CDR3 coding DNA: TGCGCCAGCAGCTTAATAGGGACTGAAGCTTTCTTT. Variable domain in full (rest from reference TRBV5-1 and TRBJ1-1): KAGVTQTPRYLIKTRGQQVTLSCSPISGHRSVSWYQQTPGQGLQFLFEYFSETQRNKGNFPGRFSGRQFSNSRSEMNVSTLELGDSALYLCASSLIGTEAFFGQGTRLTVV.

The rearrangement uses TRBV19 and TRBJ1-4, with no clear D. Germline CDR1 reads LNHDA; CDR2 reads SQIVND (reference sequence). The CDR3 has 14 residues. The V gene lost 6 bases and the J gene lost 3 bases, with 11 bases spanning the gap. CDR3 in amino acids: CASRMGKANEKLFF. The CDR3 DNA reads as TGTGCCAGTAGAATGGGGAAGGCTAATGAAAAACTGTTTTTT. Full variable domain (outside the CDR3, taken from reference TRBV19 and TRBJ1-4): DGGITQSPKYLFRKEGQNVTLSCEQNLNHDAMYWYRQDPGQGLRLIYYSQIVNDFQKGDIAEGYSVSREKKESFPLTVTSAQKNPTAFYLCASRMGKANEKLFFGSGTQLSVL.

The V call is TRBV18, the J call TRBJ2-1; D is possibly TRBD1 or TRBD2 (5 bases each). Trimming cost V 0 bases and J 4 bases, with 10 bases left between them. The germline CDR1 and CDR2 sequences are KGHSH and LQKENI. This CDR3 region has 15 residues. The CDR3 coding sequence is TGTGCCAGCTCACCACCGGGACGGCTTTACAATGAGCAGTTCTTC. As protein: CASSPPGRLYNEQFF.

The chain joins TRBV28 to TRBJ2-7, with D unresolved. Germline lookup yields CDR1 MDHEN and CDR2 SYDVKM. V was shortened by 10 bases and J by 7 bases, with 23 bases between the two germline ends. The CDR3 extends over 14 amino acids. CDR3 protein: CATEEESLSGEQYF. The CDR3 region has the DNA TGTGCCACCGAGGAAGAGTCGCTATCCGGAGAGCAGTACTTC.

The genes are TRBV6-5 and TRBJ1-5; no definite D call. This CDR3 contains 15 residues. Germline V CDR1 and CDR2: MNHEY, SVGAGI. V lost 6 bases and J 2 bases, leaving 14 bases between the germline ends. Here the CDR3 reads CASSDVRPGNQPQHF. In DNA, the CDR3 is TGTGCCAGCAGCGATGTTAGGCCGGGCAATCAGCCCCAGCATTTT.

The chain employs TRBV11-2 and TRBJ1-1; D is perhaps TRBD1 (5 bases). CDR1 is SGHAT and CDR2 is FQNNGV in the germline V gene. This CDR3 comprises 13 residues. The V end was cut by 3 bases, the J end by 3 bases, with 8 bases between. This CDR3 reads CASSLIGDTEAFF. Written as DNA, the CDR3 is TGTGCCAGCAGCTTGATAGGGGACACTGAAGCTTTCTTT.

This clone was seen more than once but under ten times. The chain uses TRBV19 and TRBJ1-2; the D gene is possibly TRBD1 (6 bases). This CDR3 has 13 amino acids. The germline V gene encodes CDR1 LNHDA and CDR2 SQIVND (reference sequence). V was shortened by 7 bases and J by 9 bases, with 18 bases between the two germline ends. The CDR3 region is CASNSGQFSRYTF. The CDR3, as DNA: TGTGCCAGTAACAGCGGACAGTTTTCGCGCTACACCTTC.

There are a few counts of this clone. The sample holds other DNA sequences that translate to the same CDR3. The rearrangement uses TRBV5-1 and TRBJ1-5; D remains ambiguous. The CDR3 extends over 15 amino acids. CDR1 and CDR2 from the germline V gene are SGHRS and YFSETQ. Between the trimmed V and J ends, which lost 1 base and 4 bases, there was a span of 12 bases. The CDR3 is CASSLLGGENQPQHF. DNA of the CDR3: TGCGCCAGCAGCTTGTTGGGAGGTGAAAATCAGCCCCAGCATTTT.

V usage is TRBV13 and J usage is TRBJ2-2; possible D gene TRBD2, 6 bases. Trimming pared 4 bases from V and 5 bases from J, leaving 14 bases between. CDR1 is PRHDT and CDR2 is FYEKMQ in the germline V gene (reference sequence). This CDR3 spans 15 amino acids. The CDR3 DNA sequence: TGTGCCAGCAGCTACCGGACGGGGGTTACCGGGGAGCTGTTTTTT. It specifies CASSYRTGVTGELFF.

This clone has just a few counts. CDR3 nucleotide sequence: TGTGCCAGCTCACCCCAAGGGACGGCTAACTATGGCTACACCTTC. This sequence encodes CASSPQGTANYGYTF. The gene calls are TRBV18 and TRBJ1-2; TRBD1 might be the D (5 bases). V was shortened by 3 bases and J by 0 bases, with 11 bases between the two germline ends. CDR3 size: 15 residues. Germline CDR1 is KGHSH and CDR2 is LQKENI.

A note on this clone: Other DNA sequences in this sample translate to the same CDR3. The CDR3 is CASSLGQGDYGYTF. DNA of the CDR3: TGTGCCAGCAGCTTGGGACAGGGTGACTATGGCTACACCTTC. The V gene is TRBV7-2, the J gene TRBJ1-2, with TRBD1 matching over 9 bases. Germline V CDR1 and CDR2: SGHTA, FQGNSA. The J segment lost 3 bases and the V segment lost 3 bases, leaving 2 bases of the junction unmatched. This CDR3 region has 14 residues.

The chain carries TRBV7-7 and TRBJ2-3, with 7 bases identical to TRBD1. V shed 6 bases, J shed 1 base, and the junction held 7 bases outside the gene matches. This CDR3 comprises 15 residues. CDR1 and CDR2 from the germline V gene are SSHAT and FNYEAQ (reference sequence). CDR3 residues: CASSKRQGGTDTQYF. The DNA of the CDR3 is TGTGCCAGCAGTAAACGACAGGGAGGCACAGATACGCAGTATTTT. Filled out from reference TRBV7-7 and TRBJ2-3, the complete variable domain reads GAGVSQSPRYKVTKRGQDVTLRCDPISSHATLYWYQQALGQGPEFLTYFNYEAQPDKSGLPSDRFSAERPEGSISTLTIQRTEQRDSAMYRCASSKRQGGTDTQYFGPGTRLTVL.

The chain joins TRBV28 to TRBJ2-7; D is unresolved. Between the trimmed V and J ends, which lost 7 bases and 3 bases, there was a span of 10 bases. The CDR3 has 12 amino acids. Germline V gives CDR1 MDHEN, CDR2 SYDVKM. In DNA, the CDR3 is TGTGCCAGCACCACACCAGGCTACGAGCAGTACTTC. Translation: CASTTPGYEQYF.

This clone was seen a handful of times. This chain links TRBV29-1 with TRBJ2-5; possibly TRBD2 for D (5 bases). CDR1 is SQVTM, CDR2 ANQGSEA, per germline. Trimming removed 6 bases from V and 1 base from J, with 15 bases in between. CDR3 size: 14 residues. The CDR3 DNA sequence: TGCAGCGTGAAGCGGACGGTCCTCCAAGAGACCCAGTACTTC. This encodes CSVKRTVLQETQYF. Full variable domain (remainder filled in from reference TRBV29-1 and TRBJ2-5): SAVISQKPSRDICQRGTSLTIQCQVDSQVTMMFWYRQQPGQSLTLIATANQGSEATYESGFVIDKFPISRPNLTFSTLTVSNMSPEDSSIYLCSVKRTVLQETQYFGPGTRLLVL.

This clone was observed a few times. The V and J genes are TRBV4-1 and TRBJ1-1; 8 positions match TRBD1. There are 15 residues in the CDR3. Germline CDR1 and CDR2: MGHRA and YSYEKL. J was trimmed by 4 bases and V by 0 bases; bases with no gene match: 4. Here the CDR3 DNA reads TGCGCCAGCAGCCAAGAAGACAGGGGAGGCACTGAAGCTTTCTTT. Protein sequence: CASSQEDRGGTEAFF.

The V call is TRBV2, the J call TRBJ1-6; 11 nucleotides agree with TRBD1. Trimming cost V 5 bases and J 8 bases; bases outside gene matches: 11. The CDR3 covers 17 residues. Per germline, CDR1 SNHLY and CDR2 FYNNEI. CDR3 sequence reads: CASSPWQPGQGDSPLHF. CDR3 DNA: TGTGCCAGCAGTCCCTGGCAACCGGGACAGGGGGATTCACCCCTCCACTTT.

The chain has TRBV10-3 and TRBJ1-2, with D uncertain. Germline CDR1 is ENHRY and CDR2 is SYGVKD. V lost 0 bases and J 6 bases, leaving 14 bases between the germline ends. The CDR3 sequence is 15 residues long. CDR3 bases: TGTGCCATCAGTGAGTCTTCGGGAACTCTCCATGGCTACACCTTC. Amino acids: CAISESSGTLHGYTF.

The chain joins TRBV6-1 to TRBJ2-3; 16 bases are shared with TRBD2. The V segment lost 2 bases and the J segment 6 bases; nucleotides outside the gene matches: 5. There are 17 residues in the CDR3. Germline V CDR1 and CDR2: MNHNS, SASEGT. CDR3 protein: CASSERGLAGGPDTQYF. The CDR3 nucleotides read TGTGCCAGCAGTGAAAGGGGACTAGCGGGGGGGCCCGATACGCAGTATTTT.

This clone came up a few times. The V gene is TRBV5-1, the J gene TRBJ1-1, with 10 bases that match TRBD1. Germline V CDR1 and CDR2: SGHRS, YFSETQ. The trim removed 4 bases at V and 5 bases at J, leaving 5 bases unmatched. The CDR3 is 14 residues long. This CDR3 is CASSERTGGTEAFF. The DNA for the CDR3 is TGCGCCAGCAGCGAGAGGACAGGGGGGACTGAAGCTTTCTTT.

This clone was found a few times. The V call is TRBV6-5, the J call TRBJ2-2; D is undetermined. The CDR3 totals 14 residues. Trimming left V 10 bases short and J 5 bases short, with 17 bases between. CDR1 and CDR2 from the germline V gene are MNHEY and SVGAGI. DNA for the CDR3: TGTGCCACCCGAAGCTACCTCGTGACCGGGGAGCTGTTTTTT. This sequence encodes CATRSYLVTGELFF.

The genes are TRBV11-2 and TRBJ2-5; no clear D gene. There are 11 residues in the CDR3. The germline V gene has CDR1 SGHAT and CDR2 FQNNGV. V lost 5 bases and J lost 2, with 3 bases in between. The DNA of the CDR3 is TGTGCCAGCAGCCGTCAAGAGACCCAGTACTTC. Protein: CASSRQETQYF.

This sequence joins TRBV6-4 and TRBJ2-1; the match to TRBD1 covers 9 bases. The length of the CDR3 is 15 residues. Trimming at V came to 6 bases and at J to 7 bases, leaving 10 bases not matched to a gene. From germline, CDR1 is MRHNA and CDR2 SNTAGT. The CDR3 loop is CASRARQGENNEQFF. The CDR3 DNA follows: TGTGCCAGCAGAGCCCGACAGGGGGAAAATAATGAGCAGTTCTTC.

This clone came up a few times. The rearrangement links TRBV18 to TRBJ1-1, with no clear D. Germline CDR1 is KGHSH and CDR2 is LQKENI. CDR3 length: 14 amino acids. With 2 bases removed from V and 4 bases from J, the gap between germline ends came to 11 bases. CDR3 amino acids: CASSPNEDGTEAFF. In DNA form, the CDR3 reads TGTGCCAGCTCACCAAATGAGGATGGCACTGAAGCTTTCTTT. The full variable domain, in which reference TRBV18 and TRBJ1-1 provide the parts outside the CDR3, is NAGVMQNPRHLVRRRGQEARLRCSPMKGHSHVYWYRQLPEEGLKFMVYLQKENIIDESGMPKERFSAEFPKEGPSILRIQQVVRGDSAAYFCASSPNEDGTEAFFGQGTRLTVV.